Below are 13 T cell receptor beta chains sequenced from a single sample in a study of shared clonotypes between healthy human individuals. The assay was immunoSEQ multiplex PCR, and TCRdb's table has in-frame clones only and misses some. This table has approximately 2.5 million clones, approximately 93% appearing once. Specimen: naive CD4+ T cells from PBMCs. Subset specified: CD45RA+ positively selected. These receptors came from a man between 18 and 35 years old in good health. Some clones in this sample may be carry-over from other donors' samples.

This sequence joins TRBV6-5 and TRBJ1-1; D is uncertain. Germline CDR1 reads MNHEY; CDR2 reads SVGAGI. The CDR3 is 13 residues long. Trimming stripped 5 bases from V and 11 bases from J, with 18 bases between. The CDR3 sequence is CASSPPDRLGAFF. CDR3 in DNA: TGTGCCAGCAGTCCCCCCGACCGTCTGGGGGCTTTCTTT.

V and J are TRBV5-1 and TRBJ2-6, with D possibly being TRBD1 (6 bases). This CDR3 comprises 18 residues. CDR1 SGHRS and CDR2 YFSETQ come from the germline V gene. The V end lost 2 bases, the J end lost 0 bases, and 15 bases lay between the germline ends. The CDR3 sequence is CASSFDRRLFSGANVLTF. Here the CDR3 DNA reads TGCGCCAGCAGCTTTGACAGGCGTCTATTCTCTGGGGCCAACGTCCTGACTTTC.

The chain joins TRBV7-9 to TRBJ2-1; TRBD1 aligns across 9 bases. Germline-derived CDR1 and CDR2 are SEHNR and FQNEAQ (reference sequence). The ends lost 10 bases at V and 7 bases at J; junction bases unmatched: 11. The CDR3 is 14 amino acids. The CDR3 reads CATETGTGLNEQFF. CDR3 DNA sequence: TGTGCCACCGAGACCGGGACAGGGCTTAATGAGCAGTTCTTC. The variable domain in full, with the rest retrieved from reference TRBV7-9 and TRBJ2-1, is DTGVSQNPRHKITKRGQNVTFRCDPISEHNRLYWYRQTLGQGPEFLTYFQNEAQLEKSRLLSDRFSAERPKGSFSTLEIQRTEQGDSAMYLCATETGTGLNEQFFGPGTRLTVL.

The CDR3 loop reads CASSFSGTPEYNEQFF. Here the CDR3 DNA reads TGTGCCAGCAGCTTCAGCGGGACCCCAGAATACAATGAGCAGTTCTTC. The rearrangement joins TRBV7-2 to TRBJ2-1; TRBD2 matches at 7 bases. The germline V gene encodes CDR1 SGHTA and CDR2 FQGNSA. The CDR3 is 16 amino acids. V shed 3 bases and J 4 bases; nucleotides not matched to a gene: 9.

The rearrangement uses TRBV30 and TRBJ2-7, with TRBD1 matching over 9 bases. V shed 4 bases, J shed 2 bases, and the junction held 3 bases outside the gene matches. This CDR3 comprises 13 residues. Germline V gene data show CDR1 as GTSNPN and CDR2 as SVGIG (reference sequence). Here the CDR3 reads CAWNRGLAYEQYF. The CDR3 DNA follows: TGTGCCTGGAACAGGGGGCTGGCCTACGAGCAGTACTTC.

The chain links TRBV30 to TRBJ2-1; 15 nucleotides line up with TRBD2. The V and J ends lost 2 bases and 0 bases, in that order; junction bases with no gene match: 5. The CDR3 is made up of 18 amino acids. Looked up from germline, CDR1 is GTSNPN and CDR2 is SVGIG (reference sequence). The DNA of the CDR3 is TGTGCCTGGAGTCTGGGACTAGCGGGAGGAGGCTCCTACAATGAGCAGTTCTTC. Translation gives CAWSLGLAGGGSYNEQFF. The complete variable domain, with remaining parts taken from reference TRBV30 and TRBJ2-1, reads SQTIHQWPATLVQPVGSPLSLECTVEGTSNPNLYWYRQAAGRGLQLLFYSVGIGQISSEVPQNLSASRPQDRQFILSSKKLLLSDSGFYLCAWSLGLAGGGSYNEQFFGPGTRLTVL.

The J gene is TRBJ2-7, the V gene TRBV15, with D possibly TRBD2 on 6 matching bases. In germline, CDR1 is LNHNV, CDR2 YYDKDF (reference sequence). The CDR3 has 14 residues. V gave up 5 bases and J gave up 4 bases, with 15 bases separating them. The CDR3 sequence: CATSLVGGVYEQYF. CDR3 DNA sequence: TGTGCCACCAGCTTAGTCGGGGGAGTGTACGAGCAGTACTTC.

About this clone: The sample holds other DNA sequences that translate to the same CDR3. The CDR3 is CASSLAGQNEKLFF. The DNA for the CDR3 is TGCGCCAGCAGCTTGGCCGGCCAGAATGAAAAACTGTTTTTT. The chain combines TRBV5-1 with TRBJ1-4; D is undetermined. The CDR3 runs 14 residues. Germline V CDR1 and CDR2: SGHRS, YFSETQ. V was shortened by 0 bases and J by 5 bases, with 8 bases between the two germline ends.

The V and J genes are TRBV18 and TRBJ1-5; D is perhaps TRBD1 (6 bases). CDR1 is KGHSH, CDR2 LQKENI, per germline. CDR3 length: 15 amino acids. Trimming took 6 bases from V and 3 from J, leaving 15 bases between them. The CDR3 coding sequence is TGTGCCAGCTCCTCGGGGGCCCAGCTCAATCAGCCCCAGCATTTT. This sequence encodes CASSSGAQLNQPQHF. Using reference TRBV18 and TRBJ1-5 for the parts outside the CDR3, the full variable domain is NAGVMQNPRHLVRRRGQEARLRCSPMKGHSHVYWYRQLPEEGLKFMVYLQKENIIDESGMPKERFSAEFPKEGPSILRIQQVVRGDSAAYFCASSSGAQLNQPQHFGDGTRLSIL.

On this clone: This specimen includes other DNA sequences encoding the same CDR3. The chain is built from TRBV18 and TRBJ2-5; TRBD1 matches 9 bases. The CDR3 spans 14 residues. Germline trimming cut 3 bases from V and 3 bases from J; bases unmatched to any gene: 2. Germline values: CDR1 KGHSH, CDR2 LQKENI. As DNA, the CDR3 is TGTGCCAGCTCACCCAGGACAGGGGAAGAGACCCAGTACTTC. Its protein product is CASSPRTGEETQYF.

Comments on this clone: Other DNA sequences from this sample encode an identical CDR3 as well. The rearrangement joins TRBV7-2 to TRBJ2-1; D remains unclear. Trimming shortened V by 4 bases and J by 5 bases, and 9 bases separated the two germline ends. Germline CDR1 SGHTA, CDR2 FQGNSA. The length of the CDR3 is 13 residues. The CDR3 sequence: CASSSRPNNEQFF. DNA for the CDR3: TGTGCCAGCAGCTCCAGGCCGAACAATGAGCAGTTCTTC.

This clone was counted only a few times. This sequence joins TRBV4-1 and TRBJ2-7; D not certain. The germline V gene has CDR1 MGHRA and CDR2 YSYEKL. V lost 0 bases to trimming and J lost 3 bases, with 6 bases between them. This CDR3 region has 13 residues. The CDR3 DNA reads as TGCGCCAGCAGCCAAGATTGGGGCTACGAGCAGTACTTC. Amino acid sequence: CASSQDWGYEQYF.

This chain uses TRBV11-3 with TRBJ2-7; D unclear. Germline CDR1 and CDR2: SGHNT and YENEEA. This CDR3 has 13 residues. V gave up 5 bases and J gave up 2 bases, with 10 bases separating them. CDR3 sequence: CASSKGRAYEQYF. The CDR3 DNA sequence: TGTGCCAGCAGCAAAGGACGAGCCTACGAGCAGTACTTC. Drawing the rest from reference TRBV11-3 and TRBJ2-7, the complete variable domain is EAGVVQSPRYKIIEKKQPVAFWCNPISGHNTLYWYLQNLGQGPELLIRYENEEAVDDSQLPKDRFSAERLKGVDSTLKIQPAELGDSAVYLCASSKGRAYEQYFGPGTRLTVT.